The 10 T cell receptor beta chains below were found in one sample sequenced in a study of cytomegalovirus exposure and HLA in healthy donors. The PCR had 60 Vbeta and 13 Jbeta primers. Libraries were prepared by immunoSEQ multiplex PCR; TCRdb keeps only in-frame clonotypes and omits some of them. This table has hundreds of thousands of clones, 78% appearing once. The source material was PBMCs. The receptors originated from a male donor in good health and CMV-seronegative.

The chain couples TRBV28 to TRBJ2-7; the D gene is possibly TRBD2 (5 bases). Trimming removed 1 base from V and 5 bases from J, with 12 bases in between. Germline lookup yields CDR1 MDHEN and CDR2 SYDVKM. The CDR3 runs 14 residues. In nucleotides, the CDR3 is TGTGCCAGCAGTTTATTTGGCGGGCGTAACGAGCAGTACTTC. As protein: CASSLFGGRNEQYF.

The chain carries TRBV7-9 and TRBJ2-3; 7 nucleotides line up with TRBD2. CDR3 length equals 15 residues. Germline V CDR1 and CDR2: SEHNR, FQNEAQ (reference sequence). Trimming cost V 2 bases and J 5 bases; bases outside gene matches: 7. DNA for the CDR3: TGTGCCAGCAGCTTATGGAAGCGGGAATTAGATACGCAGTATTTT. This gives the protein CASSLWKRELDTQYF.

The V and J genes are TRBV7-9 and TRBJ1-1, with a weak D call TRBD1 (5 bases). CDR3 length equals 14 residues. CDR1 is SEHNR, CDR2 FQNEAQ, per germline (reference sequence). The V end was cut by 2 bases, the J end by 4 bases, with 11 bases between. This CDR3 reads CASSLPTDTTEAFF. CDR3 sequence (DNA): TGTGCCAGCAGCTTACCGACAGACACCACTGAAGCTTTCTTT.

The count of this clone is one. DNA for the CDR3: TGTGCCAGTAGTATTATTGGCGGTTCCACTGAAGCTTTCTTT. It is translated as CASSIIGGSTEAFF. This chain uses TRBV19 with TRBJ1-1, with unresolved D. This CDR3 has 14 amino acids. Germline V CDR1 and CDR2: LNHDA, SQIVND (reference sequence). V shed 3 bases and J shed 4 bases, with 12 bases lying between them.

This clone was picked up a small number of times. V gene TRBV7-2 combines with J gene TRBJ2-1; 10 bases match TRBD2. The CDR3 extends over 15 amino acids. Germline V gene sequence: CDR1 SGHTA, CDR2 FQGNSA. After removal of 7 bases from V and 4 bases from J, the junction contained 7 bases not matched to a gene. CDR3 region: CASNPTSGEYNEQFF. The DNA of the CDR3 is TGTGCCAGCAACCCAACTAGCGGGGAGTACAATGAGCAGTTCTTC.

This chain connects TRBV6-1 to TRBJ1-2; D possibly corresponds to TRBD1 (5 bases). This CDR3 region has 11 residues. Trimming took 7 bases from V and 3 from J, leaving 6 bases between them. CDR1 and CDR2 (germline): MNHNS, SASEGT. The CDR3 protein is CASTGDYGYTF. In nucleotides, the CDR3 is TGTGCCAGCACGGGGGACTATGGCTACACCTTC.

The rearrangement links TRBV7-9 to TRBJ1-2; D is uncertain. This CDR3 contains 13 residues. Per germline, CDR1 SEHNR and CDR2 FQNEAQ (reference sequence). Trimming took off 1 base at V and 4 bases at J, with 7 bases between the two ends. CDR3 nucleotides: TGTGCCAGCAGCTTAGTAGCGGTCTATGGCTACACCTTC. Amino acid sequence: CASSLVAVYGYTF.

The gene calls are TRBV27 and TRBJ2-1; D gene ambiguous. Trimming cost V 5 bases and J 2 bases, with 10 bases left between them. Per germline, CDR1 MNHEY and CDR2 SMNVEV (reference sequence). This CDR3 has 14 residues. The DNA for the CDR3 is TGTGCCAGCAGTCTAGGATCCCCCTACAATGAGCAGTTCTTC. Protein: CASSLGSPYNEQFF.

In its sample, this clone was seen a few times. V gene TRBV5-1 combines with J gene TRBJ2-3, with 13 bases aligning to TRBD2. Trimming at V came to 7 bases and at J to 0 bases, leaving 2 bases not matched to a gene. Germline lookup yields CDR1 SGHRS and CDR2 YFSETQ. The CDR3 covers 15 residues. The CDR3 nucleotides are TGCGCCAGCTTACTAGCGGGAGGGAGCACAGATACGCAGTATTTT. Translating it yields CASLLAGGSTDTQYF. Filled out from reference TRBV5-1 and TRBJ2-3, the complete variable domain reads KAGVTQTPRYLIKTRGQQVTLSCSPISGHRSVSWYQQTPGQGLQFLFEYFSETQRNKGNFPGRFSGRQFSNSRSEMNVSTLELGDSALYLCASLLAGGSTDTQYFGPGTRLTVL.

The chain joins TRBV11-2 to TRBJ2-3; D is undetermined. This CDR3 comprises 13 residues. Deletions cut 3 bases from V and 2 bases from J, with 6 bases between. The germline CDR1 and CDR2 sequences are SGHAT and FQNNGV. DNA for the CDR3: TGTGCCAGCAGCTTCCTACTCACAGATACGCAGTATTTT. It translates to CASSFLLTDTQYF. Combining the CDR3 with reference TRBV11-2 and TRBJ2-3 gives the whole variable domain EAGVAQSPRYKIIEKRQSVAFWCNPISGHATLYWYQQILGQGPKLLIQFQNNGVVDDSQLPKDRFSAERLKGVDSTLKIQPAKLEDSAVYLCASSFLLTDTQYFGPGTRLTVL.